The 14 T cell receptor beta chains listed next were all sequenced from one sample in a study of blood T cell repertoires in COVID-19. Profiling relied on immunoSEQ multiplex PCR, and the TCRdb table lists in-frame clones only, not all of them. The top ten clones hold 18% of a sample with approximately 170,000 clones, about 88% of them seen once. The material sequenced was peripheral blood. The origin of the receptors is a man in his 60s with active or convalescent COVID-19.

The J gene is TRBJ1-2, the V gene TRBV5-1; 9 positions match TRBD1. This CDR3 contains 15 residues. V dropped 1 base and J dropped 2; count of bases not matched to a gene: 3. CDR1 is SGHRS, CDR2 YFSETQ, per germline. CDR3 sequence: CASSLIDRGNYGYTF. In DNA, the CDR3 is TGCGCCAGCAGCTTGATAGACAGGGGGAACTATGGCTACACCTTC.

The chain employs TRBV21-1 and TRBJ1-5. TRBV21-1 is deemed a pseudogene. This CDR3 has 17 residues. The CDR3 sequence: CASSPYPRTGGNQPQHF. CDR3 nucleotide sequence: TGTGCCAGCAGCCCCTACCCCAGGACGGGGGGTAATCAGCCCCAGCATTTT.

CDR3: CASSLRLKETQYF. The CDR3 DNA sequence: TGTGCCAGCAGCTTAAGACTCAAAGAGACCCAGTACTTC. The rearrangement uses TRBV11-2 and TRBJ2-5; no reliable D call. Per the germline V gene, CDR1 is SGHAT and CDR2 is FQNNGV. Trimming left V 2 bases short and J 3 bases short, with 7 bases between. There are 13 residues in the CDR3.

The chain links TRBV5-1 to TRBJ2-7; 9 nucleotides align to TRBD1. V was pared by 5 bases and J by 2 bases, with 8 bases of the junction left unmatched. CDR3 length equals 15 residues. The germline CDR1 and CDR2 sequences are SGHRS and YFSETQ. The CDR3 DNA follows: TGCGCCAGCAGTCCCCGGGACAGGGCGACCTACGAGCAGTACTTC. As protein: CASSPRDRATYEQYF.

This rearrangement joins TRBV13 to TRBJ2-7; 7 bases are shared with TRBD2. V gave up 0 bases and J gave up 12 bases; unmatched junction bases: 5. Germline CDR1 reads PRHDT; CDR2 reads FYEKMQ (reference sequence). The CDR3 consists of 12 residues. CDR3 DNA sequence: TGTGCCAGCAGCTTAGGTGGCAGCGGGGTGTACTTC. Protein: CASSLGGSGVYF.

The CDR3 loop reads CASSRRQGLRNTEAFF. CDR3 in DNA: TGTGCCAGCAGCCGAAGACAGGGGCTACGGAACACTGAAGCTTTCTTT. The chain has TRBV7-9 and TRBJ1-1; TRBD1 aligns across 8 bases. Germline values: CDR1 SEHNR, CDR2 FQNEAQ (reference sequence). The length of the CDR3 is 16 residues. V lost 5 bases, J lost 1 base, and 9 bases stayed unmatched.

V gene TRBV6-6 combines with J gene TRBJ1-1; unclear D gene. V was pared by 2 bases and J by 5 bases, with 12 bases between. The CDR3 has 14 residues. Germline CDR1 MNHNY, CDR2 SVGAGI (reference sequence). The CDR3: CASSYGQLVTEAFF. DNA of the CDR3: TGTGCCAGCAGTTACGGGCAGCTCGTAACTGAAGCTTTCTTT.

This sequence joins TRBV11-2 and TRBJ1-6; no clear D gene. Germline CDR1 and CDR2: SGHAT and FQNNGV. The length of the CDR3 is 15 residues. Trimming removed 1 base from V and 2 bases from J, with 6 bases in between. The CDR3 reads CASSLGAAYNSPLHF. CDR3 coding DNA: TGTGCCAGCAGCTTAGGGGCAGCCTATAATTCACCCCTCCACTTT.

In nucleotides, the CDR3 is TGTGCCAGTAGTCTCCGCCTTGGAGCTAACACCGGGGAGCTGTTTTTT. Its translation is CASSLRLGANTGELFF. The chain recombines TRBV19 with TRBJ2-2; D is unresolved. Germline V gene sequence: CDR1 LNHDA, CDR2 SQIVND (reference sequence). The germline V and J ends were trimmed by 5 bases and 2 bases, with 15 bases remaining between them. The length of the CDR3 is 16 residues. The variable domain in full, with the rest retrieved from reference TRBV19 and TRBJ2-2, is DGGITQSPKYLFRKEGQNVTLSCEQNLNHDAMYWYRQDPGQGLRLIYYSQIVNDFQKGDIAEGYSVSREKKESFPLTVTSAQKNPTAFYLCASSLRLGANTGELFFGEGSRLTVL.

This clone was counted a few times. This chain links TRBV18 with TRBJ1-1, with 9 bases lining up with TRBD1. The CDR3 is 18 residues long. V lost 2 bases to trimming and J lost 5 bases; unmatched junction nucleotides: 15. CDR1 and CDR2 (germline): KGHSH, LQKENI. CDR3 coding DNA: TGTGCCAGCTCACCAAGTGGGACAGGGAGGTTTGGTAGGACTGAAGCTTTCTTT. Translating gives CASSPSGTGRFGRTEAFF.

This clone was seen a single time. The chain uses TRBV5-1 and TRBJ2-7; a possible D gene is TRBD2 (6 bases). Germline assignment: CDR1 SGHRS and CDR2 YFSETQ. The germline V and J ends were trimmed by 5 bases and 2 bases, with 8 bases remaining between them. The CDR3 has 12 residues. The CDR3 region has the DNA TGCGCCAGCAGGGAGGGAGCCTACGAGCAGTACTTC. Its protein product is CASREGAYEQYF.

This clone was observed once. V is TRBV7-2 and J is TRBJ2-1; 10 bases are a match to TRBD2. Losses at the gene ends were 3 bases for V and 10 bases for J; bases not matched to a gene: 12. The CDR3 covers 16 residues. In germline, CDR1 is SGHTA, CDR2 FQGNSA. CDR3 sequence reads: CASSFTSLAGVGEQFF. DNA of the CDR3: TGTGCCAGCAGCTTCACGAGCCTAGCGGGAGTGGGAGAGCAGTTCTTC.

V gene TRBV19 combines with J gene TRBJ1-1, with D uncertain. Germline values: CDR1 LNHDA, CDR2 SQIVND (reference sequence). There are 13 residues in the CDR3. With 5 bases removed from V and 6 bases from J, the gap between germline ends came to 13 bases. The CDR3 DNA sequence: TGTGCCAGTAGTCTCTTCAGTCCATCTGAAGCTTTCTTT. It codes for CASSLFSPSEAFF.

The rearrangement links TRBV11-2 to TRBJ2-3; D perhaps matches TRBD2 (6 bases). The CDR3 has 15 amino acids. V was shortened by 0 bases and J by 5 bases, with 12 bases between the two germline ends. CDR1 is SGHAT and CDR2 is FQNNGV in the germline V gene. CDR3 DNA: TGTGCCAGCAGCTTAGAGAGCGCGGGGATAGATACGCAGTATTTT. Its protein is CASSLESAGIDTQYF.